These T cell receptor beta chains were read from a single sample in a study of early T cells in non-severe SARS-CoV-2 infection. TCRdb used MiXCR to reprocess the 5' RACE reads, holding one entry per CDR3 protein. Of tens of thousands of distinct CDR3 sequences listed, roughly 10% are singletons. The sequencing used whole blood, collected at baseline. The source of these receptors is an adult who was a healthcare worker with PCR-confirmed SARS-CoV-2 infection or an uninfected control (not recorded which). CDR3s include the opening cysteine and the closing phenylalanine or tryptophan. A D gene is named only where the DNA matches it firmly. Clone sizes are given selectively: once, few, many, or a class where the clone is expanded.

V	size	J	D	DNA	CDR3
TRBV28	many	TRBJ2-7	.	TGTGCCACGGAGGCCGGATCCTACGAGCAGTACTTC	CATEAGSYEQYF
TRBV28	few	TRBJ1-1	TRBD1	TGTGCCAGCAGTGGTACGATCGGGACAGGGAACACTGAAGCTTTCTTT	CASSGTIGTGNTEAFF
TRBV6-2/TRBV6-3	many	TRBJ2-5	.	TGTGCCAGCAGTTACCGTGCCTTGCGGCCAGAGACCCAGTACTTC	CASSYRALRPETQYF
TRBV2	few	TRBJ1-4	.	TGTGCCAGCAGTGAACTGGACCCCCGACGGGAAAAACTGTTTTTT	CASSELDPRREKLFF
TRBV2	.	TRBJ2-3	TRBD2	TGTGTCAGCAGGATACTAGCGGGAGGGCCGGTAGATACGCAGTATTTT	CVSRILAGGPVDTQYF
TRBV5-4	.	TRBJ2-5	.	TGTGCCAGCAGCTTGCCTCAGTACGAGACCCAGTACTTC	CASSLPQYETQYF
TRBV7-2	few	TRBJ2-7	TRBD2	TGTGCCAGCAGCCCCCGAGCGGGAGATTGGTACGAGCAGTACTTC	CASSPRAGDWYEQYF
TRBV12-3/TRBV12-4	many	TRBJ1-5	.	TGTGCCAGCAGTTTTGAGGAGAGGCCCCAGCATTTT	CASSFEERPQHF
TRBV18	.	TRBJ2-5	.	TGTGCCAGCTCTCAAGGGGAGCAGACCCAGTACTTC	CASSQGEQTQYF
TRBV4-1	.	TRBJ2-6	.	TGCGCCAGCAGCCAGGAAGGGTACGGGGCCAACGTCCTGACTTTC	CASSQEGYGANVLTF
TRBV6-5	.	TRBJ2-5	.	TGTGCCAGCAGCCGCCGGGCCACCCAAGAGACCCAGTACTTC	CASSRRATQETQYF
TRBV27	many	TRBJ1-1	.	TGTGCCAGCAATCGGCAGGGGCCAAACACTGAAGCTTTCTTT	CASNRQGPNTEAFF
TRBV4-2	many	TRBJ2-7	TRBD2	TGTGCCAGCAGCCAAGAAGCGGGAGGCTCCTACGAGCAGTACTTC	CASSQEAGGSYEQYF
TRBV5-4	few	TRBJ1-1	TRBD1	TGTGCCAGCAGCTTGCCGGGACAGTTGAACACTGAAGCTTTCTTT	CASSLPGQLNTEAFF
TRBV15	.	TRBJ2-7	.	TGTGCCACCAGCAGAGAGCGAGGGGTACCGGGGCAGTACTTC	CATSRERGVPGQYF
TRBV7-6	few	TRBJ2-7	.	TGTGCCAGCAGCACCACAACCCCGAGCGAGCAGTACTTC	CASSTTTPSEQYF
TRBV7-9	many	TRBJ2-3	.	TGTGCCAGCAGCTCTAGAGATACGCAGTATTTT	CASSSRDTQYF
TRBV18	many	TRBJ2-7	.	TGTGCCAGCTCACCGGTTGTCAGGGAAGTCTCCTACGAGCAGTACTTC	CASSPVVREVSYEQYF
TRBV20-1	.	TRBJ2-3	TRBD2	TGCAGTGCCCATATCGGCGCTAGCGGGCTAGATACGCAGTATTTT	CSAHIGASGLDTQYF